This TCR beta chain was identified in a study of T cells in women clearing cervical HPV infection. Germline V gene sequence: CDR1 KGHSH, CDR2 LQKENI. This CDR3 contains 16 residues. TCRdb's table, derived via immunoSEQ multiplex PCR, lists solely in-frame clones and lacks some. The sample data list roughly 22,000 clones. MY09/MY11 PCR detected cervical HPV DNA; dot-blot assigned genotypes. Worth noting for this clone: One junction end does not reproduce the germline sequence, and a read error may be involved. The CDR3 goes on 3 residues after the read ends, and that part is filled in from the germline J gene.

The clonotype originates from a woman aged 18-70 years with a cervical HPV16 infection that either progressed to CIN3+ or cleared (not recorded which). Sequencing was performed on blood buffy coat. The J gene is TRBJ2-2, the V gene TRBV18, with 7 bases lining up with TRBD1. The CDR3 bases that were read are TGTACCAGCTCACTGAATCCGGGACAGAGGAATGAAAAG. Translating gives CTSSLNPGQRNEK. The entire CDR3 reads CTSSLNPGQRNEKLFF.